Each of the 15 T cell receptor beta chains below was sequenced from the same sample in a study of T cell changes during pregnancy in multiple sclerosis. TCRdb's table, derived via immunoSEQ multiplex PCR, lists solely in-frame clones and lacks some. This table has some 100,000 clones, about 94% appearing once. Sequenced here: peripheral blood, sampled before pregnancy. All receptors come from a female donor with multiple sclerosis, enrolled in a pregnancy study.

The chain links TRBV11-2 to TRBJ2-1; D uncertain. Germline V gene sequence: CDR1 SGHAT, CDR2 FQNNGV. The CDR3 covers 11 residues. V lost 5 bases and J 5 bases, leaving 4 bases between the germline ends. The DNA for the CDR3 is TGTGCCAGCAGCCTCGACAATGAGCAGTTCTTC. Amino acid sequence: CASSLDNEQFF.

The chain is built from TRBV18 and TRBJ2-1; the match to TRBD2 covers 12 bases. There are 17 residues in the CDR3. Germline assignment: CDR1 KGHSH and CDR2 LQKENI. With V trimmed by 5 bases and J by 0 bases, 5 bases remained unmatched. CDR3 loop: CASSSLAGGSSYNEQFF. The CDR3, as DNA: TGTGCCAGCTCATCACTAGCGGGAGGCAGCTCCTACAATGAGCAGTTCTTC. The variable domain in full, with the rest retrieved from reference TRBV18 and TRBJ2-1, is NAGVMQNPRHLVRRRGQEARLRCSPMKGHSHVYWYRQLPEEGLKFMVYLQKENIIDESGMPKERFSAEFPKEGPSILRIQQVVRGDSAAYFCASSSLAGGSSYNEQFFGPGTRLTVL.

V usage is TRBV5-6 and J usage is TRBJ2-1; 7 bases agree with TRBD2. Germline assignment: CDR1 SGHDT and CDR2 YYEEEE. V dropped 0 bases and J dropped 3; count of bases not matched to a gene: 6. The CDR3 runs 16 residues. In DNA form, the CDR3 reads TGTGCCAGCAGCTTGGCCGCGGGGGAAAACTACAATGAGCAGTTCTTC. Amino acids: CASSLAAGENYNEQFF.

This clone was recorded a few times. The chain joins TRBV5-1 to TRBJ2-7, with TRBD2 matching over 8 bases. CDR1 is SGHRS, CDR2 YFSETQ, per germline. The CDR3 spans 14 residues. Trimming removed 1 base from V and 5 bases from J; junction bases left unmatched: 5. CDR3 nucleotides: TGCGCCAGCAGCTTGCCCGGGGGGGCCCACGAGCAGTACTTC. Translated, it gives CASSLPGGAHEQYF.

V is TRBV28 and J is TRBJ1-4; 9 bases fit TRBD1. Germline CDR1 and CDR2: MDHEN and SYDVKM. The CDR3 extends over 14 amino acids. V trimming: 5 bases; J trimming: 8 bases; junction bases outside the gene matches: 6. The CDR3 DNA sequence: TGTGCCAGCAGTGGGGACAGGGAAGGAGAAAAACTGTTTTTT. This translates into CASSGDREGEKLFF.

The chain couples TRBV9 to TRBJ1-1; 7 bases align to TRBD1. V was pared by 0 bases and J by 5 bases, with 7 bases of the junction left unmatched. Germline assignment: CDR1 SGDLS and CDR2 YYNGEE. The CDR3 runs 15 residues. DNA of the CDR3: TGTGCCAGCAGCGTAGAAGAGGGGGCCGGAACTGAAGCTTTCTTT. Translating gives CASSVEEGAGTEAFF.

The chain joins TRBV5-4 to TRBJ2-7; 8 bases are a match to TRBD2. Germline CDR1 SGHNT, CDR2 YYREEE (reference sequence). The CDR3 is made up of 14 amino acids. The trim removed 4 bases at V and 5 bases at J, leaving 8 bases unmatched. CDR3 amino acids: CASSTGTRLHEQYF. CDR3 nucleotides: TGTGCCAGCAGCACCGGGACTAGGCTCCACGAGCAGTACTTC.

The chain has TRBV27 and TRBJ2-7, with 8 bases lining up with TRBD2. The CDR3 is 13 amino acids. V was pared by 11 bases and J by 0 bases, with 6 bases of the junction left unmatched. Germline CDR1 reads MNHEY; CDR2 reads SMNVEV (reference sequence). The CDR3, as DNA: TGTGCCTCAGCCAGCGGGAGCTCCTACGAGCAGTACTTC. Translating gives CASASGSSYEQYF.

The chain joins TRBV5-1 to TRBJ2-7; 10 bases line up with TRBD2. The CDR3 consists of 16 residues. The V gene end was trimmed by 1 base and the J gene end by 5 bases; junction bases not matched to a gene: 9. The germline V gene has CDR1 SGHRS and CDR2 YFSETQ. The CDR3 loop reads CASSLPSGSKGDEQYF. The CDR3 coding sequence is TGCGCCAGCAGCTTGCCTAGCGGGAGTAAAGGTGACGAGCAGTACTTC. The variable domain in full, with the rest retrieved from reference TRBV5-1 and TRBJ2-7, is KAGVTQTPRYLIKTRGQQVTLSCSPISGHRSVSWYQQTPGQGLQFLFEYFSETQRNKGNFPGRFSGRQFSNSRSEMNVSTLELGDSALYLCASSLPSGSKGDEQYFGPGTRLTVT.

This clone has just one count. The chain combines TRBV2 with TRBJ2-3; D unclear. The V gene lost 1 base and the J gene lost 1 base, with 6 bases spanning the gap. There are 14 residues in the CDR3. The germline CDR1 and CDR2 sequences are SNHLY and FYNNEI. The CDR3 loop is CASSEVRGTDTQYF. The CDR3 nucleotides are TGTGCCAGCAGTGAAGTCCGGGGCACAGATACGCAGTATTTT. Drawing the rest from reference TRBV2 and TRBJ2-3, the complete variable domain is EPEVTQTPSHQVTQMGQEVILRCVPISNHLYFYWYRQILGQKVEFLVSFYNNEISEKSEIFDDQFSVERPDGSNFTLKIRSTKLEDSAMYFCASSEVRGTDTQYFGPGTRLTVL.

The chain has TRBV29-1 and TRBJ2-7, with 11 bases matching TRBD1. J was trimmed by 6 bases and V by 7 bases; bases with no gene match: 8. Germline V gene lookup returns CDR1 SQVTM and CDR2 ANQGSEA. CDR3 length equals 13 residues. CDR3: CSAGTGTGGEQYF. CDR3 in DNA: TGCAGCGCCGGTACCGGGACAGGGGGCGAGCAGTACTTC.

The CDR3 nucleotides are TGTGCCAGTAGTACAGGGGCGAGCACCGGGGAGCTGTTTTTT. Encoded protein: CASSTGASTGELFF. The rearrangement joins TRBV19 to TRBJ2-2; possible D gene TRBD1, 6 bases. This CDR3 contains 14 residues. The germline V gene has CDR1 LNHDA and CDR2 SQIVND (reference sequence). Trimming took off 4 bases at V and 4 bases at J, with 10 bases between the two ends.

V and J are TRBV28 and TRBJ1-5, with D maybe TRBD1 (6 bases). CDR3 length: 14 residues. V lost 6 bases, J lost 5 bases, and 14 bases lay in between. Germline CDR1 MDHEN, CDR2 SYDVKM. For the CDR3, the DNA is TGTGCCAGCAGGAGAGGACAGCGGTATCAGCCCCAGCATTTT. Translation: CASRRGQRYQPQHF. Full variable domain (remainder filled in from reference TRBV28 and TRBJ1-5): DVKVTQSSRYLVKRTGEKVFLECVQDMDHENMFWYRQDPGLGLRLIYFSYDVKMKEKGDIPEGYSVSREKKERFSLILESASTNQTSMYLCASRRGQRYQPQHFGDGTRLSIL.

This chain uses TRBV5-1 with TRBJ2-2, with D possibly being TRBD1 (5 bases). Trimming removed 1 base at V and 5 bases at J, with 6 bases between. Germline loops: CDR1 SGHRS, CDR2 YFSETQ. This CDR3 contains 13 residues. The CDR3 region has the DNA TGCGCCAGCAGCTTGCAGGGTACCGGGGAGCTGTTTTTT. It specifies CASSLQGTGELFF.

The chain is built from TRBV6-5 and TRBJ1-4; possibly TRBD1 for D (5 bases). The CDR3 has 13 residues. CDR1 and CDR2 (germline): MNHEY, SVGAGI. The ends were cut back, 7 bases at V and 7 bases at J, with 13 bases in the middle. CDR3 residues: CASKGSSIEKLFF. DNA for the CDR3: TGTGCCAGCAAGGGGTCCTCTATTGAAAAACTGTTTTTT.